The rows below give T cell receptor beta chains drawn from one sample of a study of blood T cell repertoires in COVID-19. Clones were read by immunoSEQ multiplex PCR, and TCRdb kept only the in-frame ones, dropping some. The repertoire holds 70,000 or so clones, with around 89% as singletons. The specimen sequenced was peripheral blood. Receptor source: a man between 60 and 75 years old with acute or convalescent COVID-19. Each CDR3 is given with its conserved first and last residue. A D gene is named only where the DNA matches it firmly. Rows give clone size only sometimes, using once, few, many, or a class for an expanded clone.

J gene: TRBJ1-6
V gene: TRBV9
D gene: -
clone size: -
CDR3 protein: CASSVGGSYNSPLHF
CDR3 DNA: TGTGCCAGCAGCGTAGGAGGTTCCTATAATTCACCCCTCCACTTT

J gene: TRBJ2-1
V gene: TRBV5-1
D gene: -
clone size: -
CDR3 protein: CASSPVGGNEQFF
CDR3 DNA: TGCGCCAGCAGCCCCGTGGGCGGGAATGAGCAGTTCTTC

J gene: TRBJ1-6
V gene: TRBV25-1
D gene: -
clone size: -
CDR3 protein: CASSDLLITPLHF
CDR3 DNA: TGTGCCAGCAGTGATTTATTAATAACACCCCTCCACTTT

J gene: TRBJ1-6
V gene: TRBV5-1
D gene: -
clone size: once
CDR3 protein: CASSWGELYNSPLHF
CDR3 DNA: TGCGCCAGCAGCTGGGGCGAGCTCTATAATTCACCCCTCCACTTT

J gene: TRBJ2-1
V gene: TRBV3-1/TRBV3-2
D gene: TRBD2
clone size: -
CDR3 protein: CASSLYGQAGMYNEQFF
CDR3 DNA: TGTGCCAGCAGCCTTTACGGCCAAGCGGGGATGTACAATGAGCAGTTCTTC

J gene: TRBJ1-1
V gene: TRBV5-1
D gene: TRBD1
clone size: -
CDR3 protein: CASSSGTGEAFF
CDR3 DNA: TGCGCCAGCAGCTCGGGGACAGGGGAAGCTTTCTTT

J gene: TRBJ1-2
V gene: TRBV5-1
D gene: TRBD1
clone size: -
CDR3 protein: CASSLRAGQGIYGYTF
CDR3 DNA: TGCGCCAGCAGCTTGCGTGCCGGACAGGGGATTTATGGCTACACCTTC

J gene: TRBJ1-2
V gene: TRBV6-5
D gene: -
clone size: -
CDR3 protein: CASSSVGDMGYTF
CDR3 DNA: TGTGCCAGCAGTTCCGTCGGGGATATGGGCTACACCTTC

J gene: TRBJ2-3
V gene: TRBV19
D gene: TRBD2
clone size: -
CDR3 protein: CASAFGSGSIPDTQYF
CDR3 DNA: TGTGCCAGTGCCTTTGGTAGCGGGAGTATCCCAGATACGCAGTATTTT

J gene: TRBJ2-6
V gene: TRBV7-8
D gene: TRBD1
clone size: -
CDR3 protein: CASKPGQASSGANVLTF
CDR3 DNA: TGTGCCAGCAAACCGGGACAGGCAAGCTCTGGGGCCAACGTCCTGACTTTC

J gene: TRBJ1-1
V gene: TRBV19
D gene: -
clone size: -
CDR3 protein: CASSRGTEAFF
CDR3 DNA: TGTGCCAGTAGTCGGGGTACTGAAGCTTTCTTT

J gene: TRBJ2-1
V gene: TRBV23-1
D gene: TRBD2
clone size: -
CDR3 protein: CASSQSTEREYNEQFF
CDR3 DNA: TGCGCCAGCAGTCAATCGACCGAGCGGGAGTACAATGAGCAGTTCTTC

J gene: TRBJ2-5
V gene: TRBV10-1
D gene: TRBD2
clone size: -
CDR3 protein: CASSGGGETQYF
CDR3 DNA: TGCGCCAGCAGTGGGGGGGGAGAGACCCAGTACTTC

J gene: TRBJ2-3
V gene: TRBV24-1
D gene: -
clone size: -
CDR3 protein: CATQTRQGHTDTQYF
CDR3 DNA: TGTGCCACCCAGACTCGCCAAGGCCACACAGATACGCAGTATTTT

J gene: TRBJ2-5
V gene: TRBV24-1
D gene: -
clone size: -
CDR3 protein: CATSDPDKYQETQYF
CDR3 DNA: TGTGCCACCAGTGATCCTGACAAGTACCAAGAGACCCAGTACTTC

J gene: TRBJ1-6
V gene: TRBV6-6
D gene: -
clone size: -
CDR3 protein: CASSSSGGNSPLHF
CDR3 DNA: TGTGCCAGCAGCTCTTCAGGTGGTAATTCACCCCTCCACTTT

J gene: TRBJ2-1
V gene: TRBV7-3
D gene: -
clone size: -
CDR3 protein: CASSPSLGLGFNEQFF
CDR3 DNA: TGTGCCAGCAGCCCCTCTTTGGGGCTAGGTTTCAATGAGCAGTTCTTC

J gene: TRBJ2-3
V gene: TRBV2
D gene: -
clone size: -
CDR3 protein: CASSVGRLADTQYF
CDR3 DNA: TGTGCCAGCAGTGTGGGGAGACTCGCAGATACGCAGTATTTT

J gene: TRBJ2-5
V gene: TRBV3-1/TRBV3-2
D gene: -
clone size: once
CDR3 protein: CASSGRGQETQYF
CDR3 DNA: TGTGCCAGCAGTGGGCGGGGTCAAGAGACCCAGTACTTC

J gene: TRBJ1-1
V gene: TRBV7-3
D gene: TRBD1
clone size: -
CDR3 protein: CASSLDRASEAFF
CDR3 DNA: TGTGCCAGCAGCTTAGACAGGGCATCTGAAGCTTTCTTT

J gene: TRBJ1-4
V gene: TRBV7-9
D gene: -
clone size: few
CDR3 protein: CASSLVSSGANEKLFF
CDR3 DNA: TGTGCCAGCAGCTTAGTCTCCTCGGGAGCTAATGAAAAACTGTTTTTT

J gene: TRBJ2-1
V gene: TRBV29-1
D gene: -
clone size: -
CDR3 protein: CSVEVTGRTQQFF
CDR3 DNA: TGCAGCGTTGAGGTGACAGGTAGGACTCAGCAGTTCTTC

J gene: TRBJ1-2
V gene: TRBV29-1
D gene: TRBD1
clone size: -
CDR3 protein: CSVEMDRADYGYTF
CDR3 DNA: TGCAGCGTTGAAATGGACAGGGCGGACTATGGCTACACCTTC

J gene: TRBJ2-7
V gene: TRBV5-1
D gene: -
clone size: -
CDR3 protein: CASSFDRSYEQYF
CDR3 DNA: TGCGCCAGCAGCTTCGACAGATCCTACGAGCAGTACTTC

J gene: TRBJ1-1
V gene: TRBV6-5
D gene: -
clone size: -
CDR3 protein: CASSPLGAEAFF
CDR3 DNA: TGTGCCAGCAGCCCCTTAGGGGCTGAAGCTTTCTTT

J gene: TRBJ2-1
V gene: TRBV6-5
D gene: -
clone size: -
CDR3 protein: CAIQRSSYNEQFF
CDR3 DNA: TGTGCCATCCAGAGGAGCTCCTACAATGAGCAGTTCTTC

J gene: TRBJ1-1
V gene: TRBV19
D gene: -
clone size: -
CDR3 protein: CASMAKKNTEAFF
CDR3 DNA: TGTGCCAGTATGGCCAAGAAAAACACTGAAGCTTTCTTT

J gene: TRBJ2-5
V gene: TRBV28
D gene: TRBD1
clone size: -
CDR3 protein: CASSQQGLETQYF
CDR3 DNA: TGTGCCAGCAGTCAACAGGGGCTAGAGACCCAGTACTTC